This T cell receptor (beta chain) was observed in a study of untreated major depressive disorder. The study's findings and limits: Only three preselected Vbeta families were compared in sequencing. CD4+ T cells from depressed patients used TRBV05-01 (Vbeta 5.1) more often than controls.

Clones were read by immunoSEQ multiplex PCR, and TCRdb kept only the in-frame ones, dropping some. The sample consists of fewer than 30,000 clones, around 90% of them appearing once. Patients had taken no psychiatric medication, including antidepressants, for at least 8 weeks before enrollment. Patients had moderate to severe depression. CD4+ T cells were isolated from thawed PBMCs by magnetic negative selection. Points on this clone: What it binds is unknown.

This CDR3 is 13 amino acids long. The germline V gene encodes CDR1 SQVTM and CDR2 ANQGSEA. Trimming cost V 4 bases and J 6 bases, with 12 bases left between them. The rearrangement uses TRBV29-1 and TRBJ2-2; the D call may be TRBD1 or TRBD2 (6 bases each). Material: CD4+ T cells from PBMCs. The sequence derives from a woman aged 25 to 45 with major depressive disorder. The CDR3 reads CSVGRGHSGELFF. CDR3 bases: TGCAGCGTTGGACGGGGGCACTCCGGGGAGCTGTTTTTT.